The clone carrying this TCR beta chain was observed a handful of times. The germline V gene has CDR1 SGHDN and CDR2 FVKESK. V shed 2 bases and J shed 0 bases, with 4 bases lying between them. CDR3 size: 14 residues. During its preparation, the TCRbeta library received unique molecular identifiers. TCRdb re-analysed the PCR reads in MiXCR, keeping a single row per CDR3 protein. The table records about 600,000 distinct CDR3 sequences, about 10% of them present only once. This entry belongs to a study of T-cell reconstitution after alpha-beta-depleted transplantation in children. The chain couples TRBV14 to TRBJ2-2, with D hard to call. This sequence originates from a human donor who donated a stem cell graft to a child with acute myeloid leukemia. This specimen consisted of PBMCs from the stem cell graft donor, obtained from the stem cell graft. The CDR3 reads CASSQNPNTGELFF. In nucleotides, the CDR3 is TGTGCCAGCAGCCAAAACCCGAACACCGGGGAGCTGTTTTTT.